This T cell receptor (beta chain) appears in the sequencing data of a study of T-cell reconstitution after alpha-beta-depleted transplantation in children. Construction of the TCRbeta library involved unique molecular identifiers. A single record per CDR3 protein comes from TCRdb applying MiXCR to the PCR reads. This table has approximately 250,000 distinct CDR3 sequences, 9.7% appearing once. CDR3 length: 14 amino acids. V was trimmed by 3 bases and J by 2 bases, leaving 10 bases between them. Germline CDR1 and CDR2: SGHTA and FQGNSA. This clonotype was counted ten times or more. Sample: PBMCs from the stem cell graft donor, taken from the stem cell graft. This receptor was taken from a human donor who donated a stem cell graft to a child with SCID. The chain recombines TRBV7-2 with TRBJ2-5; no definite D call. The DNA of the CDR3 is TGTGCCAGCAGCTTTTATTCCGGGCAAGAGACCCAGTACTTC. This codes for CASSFYSGQETQYF.